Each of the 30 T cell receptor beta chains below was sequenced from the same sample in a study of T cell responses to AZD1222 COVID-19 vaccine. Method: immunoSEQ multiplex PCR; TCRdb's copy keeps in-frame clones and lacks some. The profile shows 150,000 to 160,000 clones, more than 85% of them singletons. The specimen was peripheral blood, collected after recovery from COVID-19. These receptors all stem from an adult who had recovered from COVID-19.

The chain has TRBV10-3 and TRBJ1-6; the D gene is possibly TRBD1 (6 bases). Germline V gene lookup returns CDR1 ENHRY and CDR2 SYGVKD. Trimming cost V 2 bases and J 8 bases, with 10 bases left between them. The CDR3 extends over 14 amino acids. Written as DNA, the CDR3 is TGTGCCATCAGTGAGAGGGGGGTGGATTCACCCCTCCACTTT. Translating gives CAISERGVDSPLHF.

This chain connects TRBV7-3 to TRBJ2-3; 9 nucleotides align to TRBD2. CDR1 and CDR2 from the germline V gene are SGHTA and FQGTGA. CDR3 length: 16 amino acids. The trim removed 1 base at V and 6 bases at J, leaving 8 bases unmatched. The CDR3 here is CASSLNPAGGSDTQYF. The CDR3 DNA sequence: TGTGCCAGCAGCTTAAATCCAGCGGGGGGCTCCGATACGCAGTATTTT. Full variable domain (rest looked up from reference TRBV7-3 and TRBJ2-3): GAGVSQTPSNKVTEKGKYVELRCDPISGHTALYWYRQSLGQGPEFLIYFQGTGAADDSGLPNDRFFAVRPEGSVSTLKIQRTERGDSAVYLCASSLNPAGGSDTQYFGPGTRLTVL.

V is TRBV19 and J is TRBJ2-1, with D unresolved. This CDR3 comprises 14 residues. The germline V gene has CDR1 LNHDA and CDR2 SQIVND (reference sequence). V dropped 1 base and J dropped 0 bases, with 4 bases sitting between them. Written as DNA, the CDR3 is TGTGCCAGTAGTATAGCGAGCTCCTACAATGAGCAGTTCTTC. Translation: CASSIASSYNEQFF.

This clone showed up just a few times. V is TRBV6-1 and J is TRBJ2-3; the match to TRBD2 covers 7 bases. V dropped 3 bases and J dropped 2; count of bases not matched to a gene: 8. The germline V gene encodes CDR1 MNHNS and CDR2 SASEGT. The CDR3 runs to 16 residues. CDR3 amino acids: CASSDDASGPTDTQYF. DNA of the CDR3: TGTGCCAGCAGTGATGACGCTAGCGGACCCACAGATACGCAGTATTTT.

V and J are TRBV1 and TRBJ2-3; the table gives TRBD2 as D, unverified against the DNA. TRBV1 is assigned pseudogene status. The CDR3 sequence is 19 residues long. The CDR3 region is CTSSQDRPRQRGHTDTQYF. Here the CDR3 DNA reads TGCACCAGCAGCCAAGATCGTCCGCGTCAGCGGGGGCACACAGATACGCAGTATTTT.

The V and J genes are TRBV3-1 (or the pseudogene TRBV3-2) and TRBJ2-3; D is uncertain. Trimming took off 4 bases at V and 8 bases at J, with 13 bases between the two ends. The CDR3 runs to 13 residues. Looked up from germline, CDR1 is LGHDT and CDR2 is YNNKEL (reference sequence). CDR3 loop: CASSLSAMATQYF. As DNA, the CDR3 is TGTGCCAGCAGCCTATCGGCGATGGCTACGCAGTATTTT.

CDR3 protein: CASSYGRSGTQHF. The CDR3 region has the DNA TGTGCCAGCAGTTACGGCAGGAGCGGAACCCAGCATTTT. J is TRBJ1-5 and V is TRBV6-2 or TRBV6-3, with D uncertain. With 2 bases removed from V and 11 bases from J, the gap between germline ends came to 13 bases. Germline V CDR1 and CDR2: MNHEY, SVGEGT. The CDR3 is 13 amino acids.

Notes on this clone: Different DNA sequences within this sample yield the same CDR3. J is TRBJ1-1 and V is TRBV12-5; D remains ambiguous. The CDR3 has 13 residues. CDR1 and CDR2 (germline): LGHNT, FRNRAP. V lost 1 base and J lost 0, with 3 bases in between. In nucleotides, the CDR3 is TGTGCTAGTGGTTTGGAGGTGAACACTGAAGCTTTCTTT. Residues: CASGLEVNTEAFF. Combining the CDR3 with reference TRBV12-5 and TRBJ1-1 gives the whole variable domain DARVTQTPRHKVTEMGQEVTMRCQPILGHNTVFWYRQTMMQGLELLAYFRNRAPLDDSGMPKDRFSAEMPDATLATLKIQPSEPRDSAVYFCASGLEVNTEAFFGQGTRLTVV.

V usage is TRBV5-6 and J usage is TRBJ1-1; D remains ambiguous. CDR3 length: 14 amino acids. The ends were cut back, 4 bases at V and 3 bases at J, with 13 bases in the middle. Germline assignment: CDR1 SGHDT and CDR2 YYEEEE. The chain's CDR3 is CASSRYGEHTEAFF. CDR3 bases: TGTGCCAGCAGCCGCTATGGGGAGCACACTGAAGCTTTCTTT.

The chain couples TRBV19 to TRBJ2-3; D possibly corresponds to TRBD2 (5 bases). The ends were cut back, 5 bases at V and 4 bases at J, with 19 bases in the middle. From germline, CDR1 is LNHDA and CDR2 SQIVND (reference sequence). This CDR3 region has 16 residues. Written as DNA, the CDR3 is TGTGCCAGTAGTCCTAGGACTCGAGCGTCCCCAGATACGCAGTATTTT. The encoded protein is CASSPRTRASPDTQYF.

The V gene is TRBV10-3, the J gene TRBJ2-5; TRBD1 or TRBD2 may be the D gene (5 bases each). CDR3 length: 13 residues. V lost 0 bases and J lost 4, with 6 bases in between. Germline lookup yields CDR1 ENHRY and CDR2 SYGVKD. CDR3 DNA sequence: TGTGCCATCAGTGAGTCGAGGGGAGAGACCCAGTACTTC. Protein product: CAISESRGETQYF.

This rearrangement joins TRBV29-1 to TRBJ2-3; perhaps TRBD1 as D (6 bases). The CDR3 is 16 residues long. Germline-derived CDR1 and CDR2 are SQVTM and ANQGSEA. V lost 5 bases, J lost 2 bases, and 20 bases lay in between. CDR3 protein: CSVPPGQSLFTDTQYF. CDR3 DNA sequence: TGCAGCGTTCCACCTGGACAGTCCCTCTTCACAGATACGCAGTATTTT.

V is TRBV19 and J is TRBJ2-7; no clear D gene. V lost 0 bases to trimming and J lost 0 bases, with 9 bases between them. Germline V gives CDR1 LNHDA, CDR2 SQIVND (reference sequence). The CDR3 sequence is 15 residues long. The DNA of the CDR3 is TGTGCCAGTAGTATAGAGGGCGCTAGCTCCTACGAGCAGTACTTC. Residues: CASSIEGASSYEQYF.

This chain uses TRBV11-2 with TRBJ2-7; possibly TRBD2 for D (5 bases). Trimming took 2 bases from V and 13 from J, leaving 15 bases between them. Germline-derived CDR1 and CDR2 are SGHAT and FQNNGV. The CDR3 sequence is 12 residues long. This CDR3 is CASSLNGVGAYF. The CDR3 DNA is TGTGCCAGCAGCTTAAACGGGGTGGGTGCCTACTTC.

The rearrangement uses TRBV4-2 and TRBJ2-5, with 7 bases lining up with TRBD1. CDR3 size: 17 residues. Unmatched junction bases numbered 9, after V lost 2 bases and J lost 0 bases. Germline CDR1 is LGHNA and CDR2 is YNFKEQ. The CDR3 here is CASSQFLQGSYQETQYF. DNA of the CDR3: TGTGCCAGCAGCCAATTTTTACAGGGGTCTTACCAAGAGACCCAGTACTTC.

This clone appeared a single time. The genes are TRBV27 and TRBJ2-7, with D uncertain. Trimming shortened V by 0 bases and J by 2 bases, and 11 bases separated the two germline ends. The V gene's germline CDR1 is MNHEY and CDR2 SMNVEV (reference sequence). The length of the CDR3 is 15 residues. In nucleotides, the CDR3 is TGTGCCAGCAGTTTATCCCCGGTGCAAACCTACGAGCAGTACTTC. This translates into CASSLSPVQTYEQYF.

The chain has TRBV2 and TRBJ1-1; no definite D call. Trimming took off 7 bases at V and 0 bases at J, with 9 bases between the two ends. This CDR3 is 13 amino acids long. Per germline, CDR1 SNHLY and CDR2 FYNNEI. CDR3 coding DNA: TGTGCCAGCAAGCTTGTGGTGAACACTGAAGCTTTCTTT. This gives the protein CASKLVVNTEAFF.

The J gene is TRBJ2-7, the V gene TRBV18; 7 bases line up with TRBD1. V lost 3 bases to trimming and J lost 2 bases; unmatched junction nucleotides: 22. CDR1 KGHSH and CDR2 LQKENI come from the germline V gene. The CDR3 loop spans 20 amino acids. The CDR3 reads CASSPTRGRDSGQDPYEQYF. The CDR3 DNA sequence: TGTGCCAGCTCACCGACTCGAGGTCGAGACTCTGGACAGGACCCCTACGAGCAGTACTTC.

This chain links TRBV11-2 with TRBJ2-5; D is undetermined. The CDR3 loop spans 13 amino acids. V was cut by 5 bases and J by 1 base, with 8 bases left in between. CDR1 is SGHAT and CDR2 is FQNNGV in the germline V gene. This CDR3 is CASSPTIQETQYF. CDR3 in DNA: TGTGCCAGCAGCCCCACGATCCAAGAGACCCAGTACTTC.

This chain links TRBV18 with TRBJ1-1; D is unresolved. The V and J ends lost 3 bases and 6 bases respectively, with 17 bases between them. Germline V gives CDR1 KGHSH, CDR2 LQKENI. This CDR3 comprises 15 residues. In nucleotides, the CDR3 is TGTGCCAGCTCACCCTTACCGGGTAGTTACGCTGAAGCTTTCTTT. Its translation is CASSPLPGSYAEAFF.

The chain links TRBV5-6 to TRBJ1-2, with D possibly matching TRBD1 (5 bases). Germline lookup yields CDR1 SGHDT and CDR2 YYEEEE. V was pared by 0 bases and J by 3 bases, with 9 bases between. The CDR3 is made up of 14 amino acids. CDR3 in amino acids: CASSLGQSDYGYTF. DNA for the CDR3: TGTGCCAGCAGCTTGGGACAGTCGGACTATGGCTACACCTTC.

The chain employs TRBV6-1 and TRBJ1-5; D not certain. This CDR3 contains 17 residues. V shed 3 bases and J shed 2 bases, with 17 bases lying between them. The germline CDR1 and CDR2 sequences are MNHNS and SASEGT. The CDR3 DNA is TGTGCCAGCAGTGATTTCCCCGACAAATTCCGCAATCAGCCCCAGCATTTT. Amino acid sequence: CASSDFPDKFRNQPQHF.

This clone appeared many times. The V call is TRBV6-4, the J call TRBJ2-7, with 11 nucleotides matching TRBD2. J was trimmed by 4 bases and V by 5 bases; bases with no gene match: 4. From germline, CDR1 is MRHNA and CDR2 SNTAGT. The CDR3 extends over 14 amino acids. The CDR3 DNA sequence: TGTGCCAGCAGTCCCGGGACTAGCGGTTACGAGCAGTACTTC. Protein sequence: CASSPGTSGYEQYF.

The CDR3 is CASSLYRGSSYEQYF. The CDR3 DNA follows: TGTGCCAGCAGTTTATACAGGGGAAGCTCCTACGAGCAGTACTTC. This chain links TRBV28 with TRBJ2-7; 7 bases agree with TRBD1. The CDR3 consists of 15 residues. Looked up from germline, CDR1 is MDHEN and CDR2 is SYDVKM. V dropped 1 base and J dropped 0; count of bases not matched to a gene: 3. Complete variable domain (other parts from reference TRBV28 and TRBJ2-7): DVKVTQSSRYLVKRTGEKVFLECVQDMDHENMFWYRQDPGLGLRLIYFSYDVKMKEKGDIPEGYSVSREKKERFSLILESASTNQTSMYLCASSLYRGSSYEQYFGPGTRLTVT.

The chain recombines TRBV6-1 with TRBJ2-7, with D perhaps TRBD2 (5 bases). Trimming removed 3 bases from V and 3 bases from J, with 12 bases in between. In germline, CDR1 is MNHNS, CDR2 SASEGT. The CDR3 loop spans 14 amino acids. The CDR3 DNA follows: TGTGCCAGCAGTGAGAGCGGTCGGAGCTACGAGCAGTACTTC. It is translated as CASSESGRSYEQYF.

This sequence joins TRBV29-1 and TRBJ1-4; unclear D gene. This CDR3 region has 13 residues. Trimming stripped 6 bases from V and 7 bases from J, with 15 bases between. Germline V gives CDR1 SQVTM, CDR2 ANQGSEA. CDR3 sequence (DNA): TGCAGCGTCGCCAACCCCCGGGGTGAAAAACTGTTTTTT. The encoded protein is CSVANPRGEKLFF.

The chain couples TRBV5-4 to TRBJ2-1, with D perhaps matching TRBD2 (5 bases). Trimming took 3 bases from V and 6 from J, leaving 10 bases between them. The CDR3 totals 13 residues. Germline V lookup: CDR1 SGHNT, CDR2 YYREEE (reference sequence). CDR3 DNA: TGTGCCAGCAGCTCACCGGACTCCAATGAGCAGTTCTTC. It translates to CASSSPDSNEQFF.

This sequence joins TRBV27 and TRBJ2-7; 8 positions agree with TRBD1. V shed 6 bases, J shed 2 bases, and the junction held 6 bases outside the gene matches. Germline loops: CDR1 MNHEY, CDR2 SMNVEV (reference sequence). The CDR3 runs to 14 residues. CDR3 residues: CASSPMTGAYEQYF. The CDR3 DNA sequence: TGTGCCAGCAGCCCAATGACAGGGGCCTACGAGCAGTACTTC.

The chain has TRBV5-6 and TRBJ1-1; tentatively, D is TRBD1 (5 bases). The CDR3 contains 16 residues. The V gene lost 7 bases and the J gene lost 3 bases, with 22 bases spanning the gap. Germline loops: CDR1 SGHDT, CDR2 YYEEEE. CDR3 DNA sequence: TGTGCCAGCCGAATGCGCCGACAGTGGGATGACACTGAAGCTTTCTTT. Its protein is CASRMRRQWDDTEAFF.

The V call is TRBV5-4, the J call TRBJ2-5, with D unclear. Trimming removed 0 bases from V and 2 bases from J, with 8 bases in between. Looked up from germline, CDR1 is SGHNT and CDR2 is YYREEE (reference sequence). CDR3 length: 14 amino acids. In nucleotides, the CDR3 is TGTGCCAGCAGCTTGGCAGCAAGACAAGAGACCCAGTACTTC. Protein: CASSLAARQETQYF.